This T cell receptor (beta chain) was identified during a study of blood T cell repertoires in COVID-19. Study-level information: From the United States, Italy and Spain came samples of acute and convalescent COVID-19.

Authors' processing steps: Estimated nucleated cell counts came from reference gene primer amplification. TCRdb keeps only in-frame clones here, not all; method: immunoSEQ multiplex PCR. That table is the source of V, J and clone size, and D and trimming were worked out from the DNA. The data show just under 85,000 clones, around four fifths seen once. Between the trimmed V and J ends, which lost 4 bases and 3 bases, there was a span of 15 bases. CDR1 MNHEY and CDR2 SVGEGT come from the germline V gene. There are 15 residues in the CDR3. The sequenced material came from peripheral blood. The sequence was obtained from a woman aged 55-70 years with acute or convalescent COVID-19. The chain joins TRBV6-2 or TRBV6-3 to TRBJ1-1; D is perhaps TRBD1 (6 bases). The CDR3 DNA is TGTGCCAGCAGTTCCATAGGGGGGGCGGACACTGAAGCTTTCTTT. This codes for CASSSIGGADTEAFF.